This T cell receptor (beta chain) was captured in a study of blood T cell repertoires in COVID-19 (dated by TCRdb to the early 2020s). For the wider study: The collaborator samples originated in the United States, Italy and Spain and spanned the acute and convalescent phases of COVID-19. The material from the prospective study consisted of cDNA or gDNA derived from T cells, B-cell-depleted T cells, or PBMCs. Subjects who had been exposed to COVID-19, were actively infected with it, or had recovered from it provided the deeply sampled blood TCRbeta repertoires that made up the dataset. The repertoires were made available in a free public database intended to serve as a resource for research on the immune response to SARS-CoV-2. Samples came from the ongoing ImmuneRACE study (first 160 participants) plus 1,254 subjects from 6 global collaborators. Nearly every sample came with metadata listing a de-identified subject ID, COVID-19 status, age in years and sex. Where available, HLA class I and class II types were obtained from metadata supplied by the sample provider rather than from assay-based typing. The paper as a whole reports these results and caveats: How much clinical and demographic metadata was included differed by source and by participant, and the metadata was provided uncurated.

Each collaborating institution followed its own protocols to collect whole blood in K2EDTA tubes. Collaborator samples were shipped for TCRbeta analysis as frozen whole blood, isolated PBMCs, or DNA extracted from either sample type. The immunoSEQ Assay, a bias-controlled multiplex PCR, was used to amplify TCRbeta CDR3 regions from genomic DNA. The authors processed their data as follows. Nucleated cell counts per sample were estimated from amplification of reference gene primers within the assay. To quantify the absolute abundance of each unique TCRbeta CDR3 rearrangement, sequence reads were collapsed and filtered. For each sample, productive Simpson clonality was calculated as the square root of Simpson's diversity index across productive rearrangements. In TCRdb, the immuneACCESS table is reduced to in-frame sequences with V and J assigned. These tables do not hold every clone; where another copy was compared, an unresolved V gene accounts for under half, and the others remain unexplained. For V, J and clone size, that table is used; D and trimming come from the DNA. Here the sample has under 200,000 clones; around 82% occur a single time. The top ten constitute approximately 14% of the sample.

As concerns this clone: Its recognized antigen is unknown. One base away there is no much larger clone; base qualities are not given.

Sequences LNHDA (CDR1) and SQIVND (CDR2) are obtained from the germline V gene (reference sequence). Trimmed from V: 3 bases; trimmed from J: 4 bases; junction bases lacking a gene match: 7. The CDR3 numbers 16 residues from cysteine through phenylalanine. CDR3 DNA only is kept here, 48 bases in frame from base 1. The source is a man between 18 and 35 years old with active or convalescent COVID-19. The V gene is TRBV19 and the J gene is TRBJ2-2; TRBD1 agrees with 8 junctional bases. The sample comprised peripheral blood. CDR3 protein: CASSILGQGGTGELFF. The nucleotide sequence reads TGTGCCAGTAGTATTCTCGGACAGGGTGGCACCGGGGAGCTGTTTTTT.